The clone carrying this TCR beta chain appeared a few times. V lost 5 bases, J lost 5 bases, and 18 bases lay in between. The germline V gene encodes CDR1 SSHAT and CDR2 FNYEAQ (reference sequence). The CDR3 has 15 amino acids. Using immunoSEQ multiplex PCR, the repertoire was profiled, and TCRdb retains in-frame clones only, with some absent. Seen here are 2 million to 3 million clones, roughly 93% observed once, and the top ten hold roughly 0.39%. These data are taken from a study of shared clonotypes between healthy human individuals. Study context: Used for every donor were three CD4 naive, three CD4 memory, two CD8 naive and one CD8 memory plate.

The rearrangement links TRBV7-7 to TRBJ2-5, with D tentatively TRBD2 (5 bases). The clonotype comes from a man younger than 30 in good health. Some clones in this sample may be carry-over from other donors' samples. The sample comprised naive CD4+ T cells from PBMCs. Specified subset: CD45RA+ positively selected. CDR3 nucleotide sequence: TGTGCCAGCAGCCAATCGAGCGGAGCCCGGGAGACCCAGTACTTC. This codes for CASSQSSGARETQYF.